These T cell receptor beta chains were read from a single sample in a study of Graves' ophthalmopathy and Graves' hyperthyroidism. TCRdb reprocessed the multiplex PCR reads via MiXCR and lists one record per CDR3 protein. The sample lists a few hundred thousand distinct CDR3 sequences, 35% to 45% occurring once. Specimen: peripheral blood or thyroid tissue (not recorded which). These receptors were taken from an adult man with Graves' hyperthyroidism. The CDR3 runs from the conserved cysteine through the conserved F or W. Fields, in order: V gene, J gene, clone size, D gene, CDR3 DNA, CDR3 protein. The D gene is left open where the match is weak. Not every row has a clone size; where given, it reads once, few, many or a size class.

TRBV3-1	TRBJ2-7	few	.	TGTGCCAGCAGCCAAGTTCTAGGGGACTACGAGCAGTACTTC	CASSQVLGDYEQYF
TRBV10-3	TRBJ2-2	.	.	TGTGCCATCAGCAACAGGGGGAGGGCCACCGGGGAGCTGTTGTGG	CAISNRGRATGELLW
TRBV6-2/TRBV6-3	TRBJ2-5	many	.	TGTGCCAGCAGTTATATCCGTCAAGAGACCCAGTACTTC	CASSYIRQETQYF
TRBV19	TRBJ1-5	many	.	TGTGCCAGTACGTACTTAACAGGGAACAGCAATCAGCCCCAGCATTTT	CASTYLTGNSNQPQHF
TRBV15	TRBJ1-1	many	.	TGTGCCACCAGCAGGCTGACAGGTGGTGTTGAAGCTTTCTTT	CATSRLTGGVEAFF
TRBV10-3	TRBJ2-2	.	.	TGTGCCATCAATACCGGGGAGCTGTTTTTT	CAINTGELFF
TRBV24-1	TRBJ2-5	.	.	TGTGCCACCAGTGAACAGGGTAGAAAGGCGGAGACCCAGTACTTC	CATSEQGRKAETQYF
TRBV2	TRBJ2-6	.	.	TGTGCCAGCAGAACTGCAGATCCGGAGGCCAACGTCCTGACTTTC	CASRTADPEANVLTF
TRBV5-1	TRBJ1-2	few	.	TGCGCCAGCAGCTTCGGCGCTACAGGCTATGGCTACACCTTC	CASSFGATGYGYTF
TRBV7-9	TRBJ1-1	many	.	TGCGCCAGCAGCTTCAGGGGCGGCACTGAAGCTTTCTTT	CASSFRGGTEAFF
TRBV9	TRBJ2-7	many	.	TGTGCCAGCAGCCGAGCGGCGATTGACTACGAGCAGTACTTC	CASSRAAIDYEQYF
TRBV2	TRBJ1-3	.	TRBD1	TGTGCCAGCAGTGTACAGGGGAATGGCTACACCATATATTTT	CASSVQGNGYTIYF
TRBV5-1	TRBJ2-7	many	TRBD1	TGCGCCAGCAGCTTGTTGGGCGGGACAGGGGATAACGAGCAGTACTTC	CASSLLGGTGDNEQYF
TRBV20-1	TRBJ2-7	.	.	TGCAGTGCTAGTTCTGGGGACCACGAGCAGTACTTC	CSASSGDHEQYF
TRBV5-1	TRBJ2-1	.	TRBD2	TGCGCCAGCAGCTTGGCGGGAGGGATTCTTAATGAGCAGTTCTTC	CASSLAGGILNEQFF
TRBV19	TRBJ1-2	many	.	TGTGCCAGTAGTATAGGACTACAGGCGAACTATGGCTACACCTTC	CASSIGLQANYGYTF
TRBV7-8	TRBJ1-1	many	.	TGTGCCAGCAGCTTTCTTATTAACACTGAAGCTTTCTTT	CASSFLINTEAFF
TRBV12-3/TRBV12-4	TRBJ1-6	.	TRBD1	TGTGCCAGCAGCCAAGGACAGGGGTTTTTTTCACCCCTCCACTTT	CASSQGQGFFSPLHF
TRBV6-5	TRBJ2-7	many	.	TGTGCCAGCAGTTACACGGATGCGGACGGGGCGGCGTCCTACGAGCAGTACTTC	CASSYTDADGAASYEQYF
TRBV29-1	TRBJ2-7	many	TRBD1	TGCAGCGTTGCATACCCACAGGGGCTAACCTACGAGCAGTACTTC	CSVAYPQGLTYEQYF
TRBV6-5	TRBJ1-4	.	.	TGTGCCAGCAGTTACGGAGGAGAAAAACTGTTTTTT	CASSYGGEKLFF
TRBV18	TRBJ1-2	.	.	TGTGCCAGCTCACCAGTGGGAGAGGGGAGCTATGGCTACACCTTC	CASSPVGEGSYGYTF
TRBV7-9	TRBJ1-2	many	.	TGTGCCAGCAGCTTACCTCAGGGCCTCCCTAACGAGAACTATGGCTACACCTTC	CASSLPQGLPNENYGYTF
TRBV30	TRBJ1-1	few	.	TGTGCCTGGAGTACGGGCCCTCAAGCTTTCTTT	CAWSTGPQAFF
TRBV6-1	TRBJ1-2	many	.	TGTGCCAGCAGTGAAGGGACCGGGTATGGCTACACCTTC	CASSEGTGYGYTF
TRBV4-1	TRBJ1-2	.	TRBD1	TGTGCCAGCAGCCGGTCGGTGACAGGGACGCCCTCTTGGGGCTACACCTTC	CASSRSVTGTPSWGYTF
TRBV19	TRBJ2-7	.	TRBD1	TGTGCCAGTTCCTCCGGGACAGGGTCTAAGGAGCAGTACTTC	CASSSGTGSKEQYF
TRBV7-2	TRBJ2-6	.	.	TGTGCCAGCAGCTTATGGGGCCCCGGGACCAACGTCCTGACTTTC	CASSLWGPGTNVLTF
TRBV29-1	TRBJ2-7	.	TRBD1	TGCAGCGCCCGGACAGGGGAGTCCTACGAGCAGTACTTC	CSARTGESYEQYF
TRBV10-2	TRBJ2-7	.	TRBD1	TGCGCCAGCAGTGAGCGGGACAGCAACTACGAGCAGTACTTC	CASSERDSNYEQYF
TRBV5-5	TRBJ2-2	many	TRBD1	TGTGCCAGCAGCTTGGACAGGGGTTGGTCCGGGGAGCTGTTTTTT	CASSLDRGWSGELFF
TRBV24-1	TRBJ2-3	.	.	TGTGCCACCAGTGATTTGACAACAACTAGCACAGATACGCAGTATTTT	CATSDLTTTSTDTQYF
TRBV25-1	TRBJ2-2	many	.	TGTGCCAGCTCCCCTTCTCAGGGTGACACCGGGGAGCTGTTTTTT	CASSPSQGDTGELFF
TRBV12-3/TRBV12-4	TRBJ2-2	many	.	TGTGCCAGCAGTTCCCGGGACTCCGGTTCGTTGGGGGAGCTGTTTTTT	CASSSRDSGSLGELFF
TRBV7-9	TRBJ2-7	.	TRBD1	TGTGCCAGCAGTCTAGGGACAGGGGAGAGTGAGCAGTACTTC	CASSLGTGESEQYF
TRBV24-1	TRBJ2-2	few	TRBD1	TGTGCCACCAGCCGGACAGGGGCTGGCACCGGGGAGCTGTTTTTT	CATSRTGAGTGELFF
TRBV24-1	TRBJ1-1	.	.	TGTGCCAGCAGAGACAGTTCTCACGGGGACACTGAAGCTTTCTTT	CASRDSSHGDTEAFF
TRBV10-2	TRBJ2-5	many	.	TGCGCCAGCAGTGTGGAAGGCCGTAAAGAGACCCAGTACTTC	CASSVEGRKETQYF
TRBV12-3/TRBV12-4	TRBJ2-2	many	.	TGTGCCAGCAGTTTCTCTGTATTCGGTGGCGGGGAGCTGTTTTTT	CASSFSVFGGGELFF
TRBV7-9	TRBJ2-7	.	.	TGTGCCAGCAGCCCAGGGCAGTATAACGAGCAGTACTTC	CASSPGQYNEQYF
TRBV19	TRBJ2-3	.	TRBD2	TGTGCCAGTAGTGCCAGCGGGAGGGCAGATACGCAGTATTTT	CASSASGRADTQYF
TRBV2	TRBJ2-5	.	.	TGTGCCAGCAGAGATGGAGGTACGGCCGGGGAGGAGACCCAGTACTTC	CASRDGGTAGEETQYF
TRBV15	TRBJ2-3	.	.	TGTGCCACCAGCAGAGCTGGACCCCGCCATACGCAGTATTTT	CATSRAGPRHTQYF
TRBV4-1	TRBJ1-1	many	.	TGCGCCAGCAGCCAGGGCAGGGCCACTGAAGCTTTCTTT	CASSQGRATEAFF
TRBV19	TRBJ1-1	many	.	TGTGCCTCAATATCCCAGGGAGGAGGCACTGAAGCTTTCTTT	CASISQGGGTEAFF
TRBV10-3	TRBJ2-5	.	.	TGTGCCTCCAAGGGCGGAAATGAGCAGTACTTC	CASKGGNEQYF
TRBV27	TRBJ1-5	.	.	TGTGCCAGCAGTTCGGTATGGGGGGCAAAAGTCGATCAGCCCGAGCATTTT	CASSSVWGAKVDQPEHF
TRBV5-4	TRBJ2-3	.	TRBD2	TGTGCCAGCAGCCGCTATAGCGGGGGGGCGGGTGGAGATACGCAGTATTTT	CASSRYSGGAGGDTQYF
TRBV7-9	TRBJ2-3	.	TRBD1	TGTGCCAGCAGCGAACGGACAGGGGTCACAGATACGCAGTATTTT	CASSERTGVTDTQYF
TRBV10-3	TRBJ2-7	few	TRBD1	TGTGCCAGCAGTTTCACAGGGGGGCTAGCCTACGAGCAGTACTTC	CASSFTGGLAYEQYF
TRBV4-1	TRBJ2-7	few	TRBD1	TGCGCCAGCAGCCAAGCGCTAAGGACAGGGGTTGGCTCCTACGAGCAGTACTTC	CASSQALRTGVGSYEQYF
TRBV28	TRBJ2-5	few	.	TGTGCCAGCAGTTTATCGGGGGGACACGAGACCCAGTACTTC	CASSLSGGHETQYF
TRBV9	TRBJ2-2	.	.	TGTGCCAGCAGCGTAGATCCGGGGTTGAGCACCGGGGAGCTGTTTTTT	CASSVDPGLSTGELFF
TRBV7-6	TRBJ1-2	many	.	TGTGCCAGCAGCTTAGTAATTTCGGGCAGGGTCGATGGCTACACCTTC	CASSLVISGRVDGYTF
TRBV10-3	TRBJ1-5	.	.	TGTGCCAGCAGTAAAACTCCACAGGGAGGCAATCAGCCCCAGCATTTT	CASSKTPQGGNQPQHF
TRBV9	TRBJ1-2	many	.	TGTGCCAGCAGCGTACAGGGAACCGGCTATGGCTACACCTTC	CASSVQGTGYGYTF
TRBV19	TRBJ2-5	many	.	TGTGCCAGTAGTATAGTGTCCCCAGGGAAAGAGACCCAGTACTTC	CASSIVSPGKETQYF
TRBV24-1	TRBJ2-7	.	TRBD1	TGTGCCACCAGTGATGCGGGACAGGGTAGGACCTACGAGCAGTACTTC	CATSDAGQGRTYEQYF
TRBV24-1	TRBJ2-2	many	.	TGTGCCACCAGTGATTTCGGCGGAAACACCGGGGAGCTGTTTTTT	CATSDFGGNTGELFF
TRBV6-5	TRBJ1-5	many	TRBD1	TGTGCCAGCAGGTCGACAGGGGGCAATCAGCCCCAGCATTTT	CASRSTGGNQPQHF